The 9 T cell receptor beta chains given below trace back to one sample, sequenced in a study of spatial heterogeneity in lung cancer. The time point denotes: sample taken at primary tumor resection. Whole RNA came from tumor, nontumor lung or frozen PBMC and was sequenced without being sorted. TCRdb itself ran the 5' RACE reads through MiXCR, one entry per CDR3 protein. The table has some 23,000 distinct CDR3 sequences, 5.5% to 7% seen once. This sample comprised PBMCs, obtained at surgery. The receptor source for this set is a male donor with early-stage non-small cell lung cancer.

This clonotype has ten or more counts. The chain employs TRBV28 and TRBJ1-2; D gene ambiguous. The CDR3 has 15 amino acids. Trimming took 5 bases from V and 0 from J, leaving 13 bases between them. CDR1 is MDHEN, CDR2 SYDVKM, per germline. In nucleotides, the CDR3 is TGTGCCAGCAGTCCCGGGAACTACCCTAACTATGGCTACACCTTC. Protein: CASSPGNYPNYGYTF.

The rearrangement uses TRBV5-5 and TRBJ2-1; TRBD2 aligns across 9 bases. Germline-derived CDR1 and CDR2 are SGHKS and YYEKEE (reference sequence). The ends lost 0 bases at V and 3 bases at J; junction bases unmatched: 1. This CDR3 is 15 amino acids long. The CDR3: CASSLATSGYNEQFF. The CDR3 bases are TGTGCCAGCAGCTTGGCGACTAGCGGCTACAATGAGCAGTTCTTC. Full variable domain (rest looked up from reference TRBV5-5 and TRBJ2-1): DAGVTQSPTHLIKTRGQQVTLRCSPISGHKSVSWYQQVLGQGPQFIFQYYEKEERGRGNFPDRFSARQFPNYSSELNVNALLLGDSALYLCASSLATSGYNEQFFGPGTRLTVL.

The chain uses TRBV5-1 and TRBJ2-1; D remains ambiguous. The CDR3 sequence is 14 residues long. The germline CDR1 and CDR2 sequences are SGHRS and YFSETQ. The V gene lost 4 bases and the J gene lost 1 base, with 9 bases spanning the gap. The CDR3 region has the DNA TGCGCCAGCAGCAAGGAACCTTCCTACAATGAGCAGTTCTTC. It codes for CASSKEPSYNEQFF.

This clonotype occurred many times. The rearrangement uses TRBV27 and TRBJ1-1, with TRBD1 matching 7 bases. With 5 bases clipped from V and 4 bases from J, the junction kept 19 bases outside the gene matches. The CDR3 is made up of 18 amino acids. From germline, CDR1 is MNHEY and CDR2 SMNVEV (reference sequence). CDR3 region: CASSAAYLGQERSTEAFF. CDR3 nucleotides: TGTGCCAGCAGTGCTGCCTACTTAGGACAGGAAAGAAGCACTGAAGCTTTCTTT.

This clonotype was counted at least ten times. The V and J genes are TRBV28 and TRBJ1-6, with D perhaps TRBD1 (5 bases). CDR3 length equals 12 residues. Trimming removed 6 bases from V and 14 bases from J, with 14 bases in between. CDR1 is MDHEN, CDR2 SYDVKM, per germline. CDR3 nucleotides: TGTGCCAGCAGAGGAACCGGGACTACCCTCCACTTT. This gives the protein CASRGTGTTLHF.

The chain combines TRBV11-2 with TRBJ2-1, with D perhaps matching TRBD1 (5 bases). This CDR3 has 15 residues. Germline CDR1 and CDR2: SGHAT and FQNNGV. Trimming took 0 bases from V and 2 from J, leaving 8 bases between them. The CDR3 DNA sequence: TGTGCCAGCAGCTTAGAGAGACAGACCTACAATGAGCAGTTCTTC. Translation gives CASSLERQTYNEQFF.

This clonotype was seen many times. The gene calls are TRBV19 and TRBJ1-5; 10 nucleotides agree with TRBD1. The CDR3 sequence is 15 residues long. Germline V lookup: CDR1 LNHDA, CDR2 SQIVND (reference sequence). Trimming took 4 bases from V and 4 from J; bases not matched to a gene: 4. The CDR3 loop is CASSTRQGANQPQHF. In DNA form, the CDR3 reads TGTGCCAGTAGTACGCGACAGGGGGCTAATCAGCCCCAGCATTTT.

This clonotype came up many times. CDR3 sequence reads: CASSYEGVYSYTF. DNA of the CDR3: TGTGCCAGCAGTTACGAGGGCGTTTATAGCTACACCTTC. The chain carries TRBV28 and TRBJ1-2, with unresolved D. Germline V gene lookup returns CDR1 MDHEN and CDR2 SYDVKM. This CDR3 is 13 amino acids long. Trimming pared 4 bases from V and 9 bases from J, leaving 15 bases between.

The CDR3, as DNA: TGTGCCAGCAGCCGAACCACCGGGACAGGGACGAGAATGAACACTGAAGCTTTCTTT. It translates to CASSRTTGTGTRMNTEAFF. The rearrangement links TRBV7-9 to TRBJ1-1; TRBD1 matches at 9 bases. This CDR3 is built from 19 residues. Per germline, CDR1 SEHNR and CDR2 FQNEAQ (reference sequence). V trimming: 5 bases; J trimming: 0 bases; junction bases outside the gene matches: 16.